This is a list of T cell receptor beta chains from one sample in a study of T cells in narcolepsy. Libraries were prepared by immunoSEQ multiplex PCR; TCRdb keeps only in-frame clonotypes and omits some of them. The repertoire holds 20,000 to 30,000 clones, with around 85% as singletons. Sequencing used CD45RA- memory CD4+ T cells from PBMCs. The receptors stem from a human donor with narcolepsy. Both conserved end residues are part of each CDR3. Fields, in order: clone size, D gene, J gene, V gene, CDR3 protein, CDR3 DNA. D genes are given only for firm matches. Size is stated for part of the rows, as once, few or many counts, or as a class when the clone is expanded.

>medium-sized|.|TRBJ1-3|TRBV14
CASSQDLPPDTIYF
TGTGCCAGCAGCCAAGATCTCCCCCCGGACACCATATATTTT
>.|.|TRBJ2-7|TRBV19
CASSTGTPWSEQYF
TGTGCCAGTAGTACAGGGACCCCGTGGAGCGAGCAGTACTTC
>.|TRBD1|TRBJ1-4|TRBV19
CASSATGVREKLFF
TGTGCCAGTAGTGCTACAGGGGTTCGTGAAAAACTGTTTTTT
>.|TRBD1|TRBJ1-2|TRBV30
CAWSKGARNYGYTF
TGTGCCTGGAGTAAGGGGGCGCGTAACTATGGCTACACCTTC
>.|.|TRBJ2-1|TRBV30
CAWSGSISSYNEQFF
TGTGCCTGGAGTGGGTCCATCAGCTCCTACAATGAGCAGTTCTTC
>.|.|TRBJ1-2|TRBV7-2
CASSLGRDAYGYTF
TGTGCCAGCAGCTTAGGGAGGGATGCCTATGGCTACACCTTC
>.|TRBD1|TRBJ1-5|TRBV6-5
CASSNGQGGPQHF
TGTGCCAGCAGTAACGGACAGGGCGGGCCCCAGCATTTT
>few|.|TRBJ2-2|TRBV6-5
CASSWYLEGNTGELFF
TGTGCCAGCAGTTGGTATTTGGAGGGGAACACCGGGGAGCTGTTTTTT
>.|TRBD1|TRBJ2-7|TRBV2
CASSGQGIYEQYF
TGTGCCAGCAGTGGACAGGGAATCTACGAGCAGTACTTC
>.|TRBD1|TRBJ1-5|TRBV19
CASTPGPGGVQPQHF
TGTGCCAGTACCCCGGGGCCAGGGGGCGTTCAGCCCCAGCATTTT
>.|.|TRBJ1-2|TRBV19
CASLTATSLGHYGYTF
TGTGCCAGCCTCACAGCCACCTCTCTTGGGCACTATGGCTACACCTTC
>.|.|TRBJ2-1|TRBV7-2
CASSLNRDINNEQFF
TGTGCCAGCAGCTTAAACAGGGATATCAACAATGAGCAGTTCTTC
>.|.|TRBJ1-2|TRBV30
CAWSREGSYGYTF
TGTGCCTGGAGTCGAGAAGGGAGCTATGGCTACACCTTC
>.|TRBD1|TRBJ2-2|TRBV2
CASRDLTGITGELFF
TGTGCCAGCAGAGATTTGACAGGGATCACCGGGGAGCTGTTTTTT
>once|.|TRBJ1-1|TRBV6-6
CASSPPEGRGTEAFF
TGTGCCAGCAGCCCTCCGGAGGGTAGGGGGACTGAAGCTTTCTTT
>once|.|TRBJ2-3|TRBV9
CASSVDPSSEVGTQYF
TGTGCCAGCAGCGTAGACCCCTCTAGTGAGGTTGGTACGCAGTATTTT
>.|TRBD2|TRBJ2-5|TRBV9
CASSEGAGGPIETQYF
TGTGCCAGCAGCGAGGGAGCGGGGGGGCCGATTGAGACCCAGTACTTC
>.|.|TRBJ2-7|TRBV6-1
CASGDRSYEQYF
TGTGCCAGCGGGGACCGTTCCTACGAGCAGTACTTC
>.|TRBD2|TRBJ2-3|TRBV4-3
CASSRGLAGGLFSTDTQYF
TGCGCCAGCAGCCGTGGACTAGCGGGGGGTCTATTTTCCACAGATACGCAGTATTTT
>.|TRBD2|TRBJ2-2|TRBV7-9
CASSPSGSGTGELFF
TGTGCCAGCAGCCCTAGCGGGAGTGGCACCGGGGAGCTGTTTTTT
>.|.|TRBJ1-6|TRBV5-1
CASSLDRQNSPLHF
TGCGCCAGCAGCTTAGACAGACAGAATTCACCCCTCCACTTT
>.|.|TRBJ2-5|TRBV7-6
CASSYTGMETQYF
TGTGCCAGCAGCTATACAGGGATGGAGACCCAGTACTTC
>.|TRBD1|TRBJ1-2|TRBV7-6
CASSPQGVGGYTF
TGTGCCAGCAGCCCGCAGGGGGTCGGTGGCTACACCTTC
>.|.|TRBJ1-5|TRBV4-3
CASSQDPSNQPQHF
TGCGCCAGCAGCCAAGATCCTAGCAATCAGCCCCAGCATTTT
>.|.|TRBJ1-2|TRBV5-6
CASSLVQAANYGYTF
TGTGCCAGCAGCTTGGTTCAGGCCGCTAACTATGGCTACACCTTC
>.|.|TRBJ2-7|TRBV27
CASSFSPRDQEQYF
TGTGCCAGCAGTTTTAGCCCCAGGGATCAGGAGCAGTACTTC
>.|.|TRBJ2-7|TRBV19
CASSRNRDYEQYF
TGTGCCAGTAGTAGAAACAGGGATTACGAGCAGTACTTC
>.|.|TRBJ1-1|TRBV19
CASSFGRGTMNTEAFF
TGTGCCAGTAGTTTCGGCAGGGGAACGATGAACACTGAAGCTTTCTTT
>once|TRBD1|TRBJ2-6|TRBV4-1
CASRLLTGPSGANVLTF
TGCGCCAGCAGACTCCTGACAGGGCCCTCTGGGGCCAACGTCCTGACTTTC
>.|TRBD1|TRBJ1-2|TRBV6-5
CASSYSMGQGADGYTF
TGTGCCAGCAGTTACTCGATGGGACAGGGGGCTGATGGCTACACCTTC
>.|.|TRBJ1-5|TRBV27
CASRPGTPDQPQHF
TGTGCCAGCAGGCCCGGGACGCCCGATCAGCCCCAGCATTTT
>.|.|TRBJ1-6|TRBV19
CASRSRYNSPLHF
TGTGCCAGTAGGAGCCGCTATAATTCACCCCTCCACTTT
>.|.|TRBJ1-3|TRBV9
CASSPPRGNTIYF
TGTGCCAGCAGCCCCCCACGGGGAAACACCATATATTTT
>once|.|TRBJ2-2|TRBV5-1
CASSLEGDGELFF
TGCGCCAGCAGCTTGGAAGGGGACGGGGAGCTGTTTTTT
>once|.|TRBJ2-7|TRBV4-2
CASSLGAVAQLSYEQYF
TGTGCCAGCAGCCTAGGGGCAGTAGCGCAACTCTCCTACGAGCAGTACTTC
>.|TRBD2|TRBJ2-5|TRBV5-1
CASSETSGRGLETQYF
TGCGCCAGCAGCGAAACTAGCGGGAGGGGGCTAGAGACCCAGTACTTC